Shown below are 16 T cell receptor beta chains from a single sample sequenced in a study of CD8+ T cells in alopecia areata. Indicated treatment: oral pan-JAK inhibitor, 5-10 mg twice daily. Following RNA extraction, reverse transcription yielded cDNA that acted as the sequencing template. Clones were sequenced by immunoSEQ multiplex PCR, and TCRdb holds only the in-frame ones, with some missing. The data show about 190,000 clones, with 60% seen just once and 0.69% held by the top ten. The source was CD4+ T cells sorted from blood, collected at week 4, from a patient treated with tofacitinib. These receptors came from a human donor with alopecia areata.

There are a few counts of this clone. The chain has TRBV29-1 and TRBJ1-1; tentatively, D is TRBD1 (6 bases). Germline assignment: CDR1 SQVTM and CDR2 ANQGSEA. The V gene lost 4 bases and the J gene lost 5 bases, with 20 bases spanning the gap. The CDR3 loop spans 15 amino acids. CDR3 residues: CSVGRPQGRGTEAFF. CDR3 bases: TGCAGCGTTGGCCGACCTCAGGGAAGGGGGACTGAAGCTTTCTTT.

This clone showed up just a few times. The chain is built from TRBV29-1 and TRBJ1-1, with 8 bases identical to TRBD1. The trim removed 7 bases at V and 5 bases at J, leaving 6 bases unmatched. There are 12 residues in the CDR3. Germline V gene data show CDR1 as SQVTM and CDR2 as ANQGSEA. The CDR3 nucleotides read TGCAGCGCCACAGGGGGAGGAACTGAAGCTTTCTTT. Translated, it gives CSATGGGTEAFF.

CDR3 nucleotide sequence: TGTGCCAGCAGTCCGCGGGACAGGTGGGGTGGCTACACCTTC. Residues: CASSPRDRWGGYTF. V and J are TRBV6-6 and TRBJ1-2, with 8 bases fitting TRBD1. The germline gives CDR1 MNHNY, CDR2 SVGAGI (reference sequence). The CDR3 has 14 amino acids. V gave up 5 bases and J gave up 7 bases; unmatched junction bases: 9.

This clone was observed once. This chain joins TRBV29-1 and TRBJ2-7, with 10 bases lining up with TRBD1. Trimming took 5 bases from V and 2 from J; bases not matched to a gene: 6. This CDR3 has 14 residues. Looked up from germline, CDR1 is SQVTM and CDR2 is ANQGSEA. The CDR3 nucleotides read TGCAGCGTTACCTCGGGACAGGGGCCCTACGAGCAGTACTTC. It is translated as CSVTSGQGPYEQYF.

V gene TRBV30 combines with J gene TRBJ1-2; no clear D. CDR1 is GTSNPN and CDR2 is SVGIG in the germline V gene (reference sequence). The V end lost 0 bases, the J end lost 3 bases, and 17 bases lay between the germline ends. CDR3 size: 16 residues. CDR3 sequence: CAWSVRLYFSHYGYTF. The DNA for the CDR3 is TGTGCCTGGAGTGTACGGTTGTATTTCTCTCACTATGGCTACACCTTC.

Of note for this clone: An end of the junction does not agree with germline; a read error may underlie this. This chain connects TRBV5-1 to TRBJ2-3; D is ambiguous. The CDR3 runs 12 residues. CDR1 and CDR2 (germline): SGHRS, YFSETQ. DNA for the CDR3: TGCGCTAGCAGCTCTGTGCTGGATACGCAGTATTTT. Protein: CASSSVLDTQYF.

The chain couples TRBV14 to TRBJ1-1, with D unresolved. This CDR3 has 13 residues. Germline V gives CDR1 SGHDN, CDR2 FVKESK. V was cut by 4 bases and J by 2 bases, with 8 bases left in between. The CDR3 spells CASSPWINTEAFF. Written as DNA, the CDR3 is TGTGCCAGCAGCCCTTGGATTAACACTGAAGCTTTCTTT.

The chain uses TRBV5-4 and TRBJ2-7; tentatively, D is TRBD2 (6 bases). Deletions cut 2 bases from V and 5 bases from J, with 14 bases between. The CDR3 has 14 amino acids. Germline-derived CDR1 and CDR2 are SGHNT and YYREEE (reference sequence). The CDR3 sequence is CASSLSGLVHEQYF. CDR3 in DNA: TGTGCCAGCAGCTTAAGCGGGCTGGTCCACGAGCAGTACTTC.

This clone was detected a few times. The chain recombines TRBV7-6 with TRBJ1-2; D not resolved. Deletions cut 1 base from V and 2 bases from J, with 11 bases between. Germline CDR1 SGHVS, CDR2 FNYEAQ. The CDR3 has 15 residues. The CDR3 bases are TGTGCCAGCAGCTTAGTCACAGACGCCAACTATGGCTACACCTTC. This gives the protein CASSLVTDANYGYTF.

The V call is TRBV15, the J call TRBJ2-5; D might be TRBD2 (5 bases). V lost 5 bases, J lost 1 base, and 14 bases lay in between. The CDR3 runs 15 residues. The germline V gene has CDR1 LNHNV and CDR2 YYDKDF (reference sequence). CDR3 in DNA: TGTGCCACCAGCGGGTTTTGGCGGGCCCAAGAGACCCAGTACTTC. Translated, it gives CATSGFWRAQETQYF.

This CDR3 reads CASSFPDTEAFF. The CDR3 DNA sequence: TGCGCCAGCAGCTTCCCTGACACTGAAGCTTTCTTT. The chain couples TRBV5-1 to TRBJ1-1; D remains ambiguous. The V and J ends lost 2 bases and 3 bases respectively, with 5 bases between them. This CDR3 spans 12 amino acids. Germline V lookup: CDR1 SGHRS, CDR2 YFSETQ.

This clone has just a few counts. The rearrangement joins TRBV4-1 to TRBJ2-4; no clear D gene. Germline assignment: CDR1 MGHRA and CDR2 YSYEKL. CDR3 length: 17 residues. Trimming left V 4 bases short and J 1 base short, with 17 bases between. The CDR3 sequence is CASSPGSAGTAKNIQYF. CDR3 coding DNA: TGCGCCAGCAGCCCCGGTTCTGCAGGCACCGCCAAAAACATTCAGTACTTC.

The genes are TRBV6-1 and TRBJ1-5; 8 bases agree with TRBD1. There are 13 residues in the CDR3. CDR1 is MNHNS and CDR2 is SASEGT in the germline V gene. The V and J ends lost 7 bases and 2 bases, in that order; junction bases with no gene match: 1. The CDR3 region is CASNRGGNQPQHF. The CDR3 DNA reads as TGTGCCAGCAACAGGGGGGGCAATCAGCCCCAGCATTTT.

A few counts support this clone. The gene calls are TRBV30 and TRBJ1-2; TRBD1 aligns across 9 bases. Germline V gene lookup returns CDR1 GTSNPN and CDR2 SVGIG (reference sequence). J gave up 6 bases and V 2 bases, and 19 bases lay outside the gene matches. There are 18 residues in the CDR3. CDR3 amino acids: CAWSPHRRVTGGFHGYTF. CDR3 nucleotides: TGTGCCTGGAGTCCTCACAGGAGGGTGACAGGGGGATTCCATGGCTACACCTTC.

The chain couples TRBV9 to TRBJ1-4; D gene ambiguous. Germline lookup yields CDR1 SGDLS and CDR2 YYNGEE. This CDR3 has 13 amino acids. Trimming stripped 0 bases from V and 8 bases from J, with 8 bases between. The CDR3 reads CASSVVVREKLFF. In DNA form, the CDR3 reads TGTGCCAGCAGCGTAGTGGTTCGGGAAAAACTGTTTTTT.

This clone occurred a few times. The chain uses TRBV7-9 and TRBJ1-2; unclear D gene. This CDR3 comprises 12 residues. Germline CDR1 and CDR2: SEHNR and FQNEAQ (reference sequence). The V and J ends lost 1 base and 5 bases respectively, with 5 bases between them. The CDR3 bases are TGTGCCAGCAGCTTAGATAAGTATGGCTACACCTTC. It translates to CASSLDKYGYTF.